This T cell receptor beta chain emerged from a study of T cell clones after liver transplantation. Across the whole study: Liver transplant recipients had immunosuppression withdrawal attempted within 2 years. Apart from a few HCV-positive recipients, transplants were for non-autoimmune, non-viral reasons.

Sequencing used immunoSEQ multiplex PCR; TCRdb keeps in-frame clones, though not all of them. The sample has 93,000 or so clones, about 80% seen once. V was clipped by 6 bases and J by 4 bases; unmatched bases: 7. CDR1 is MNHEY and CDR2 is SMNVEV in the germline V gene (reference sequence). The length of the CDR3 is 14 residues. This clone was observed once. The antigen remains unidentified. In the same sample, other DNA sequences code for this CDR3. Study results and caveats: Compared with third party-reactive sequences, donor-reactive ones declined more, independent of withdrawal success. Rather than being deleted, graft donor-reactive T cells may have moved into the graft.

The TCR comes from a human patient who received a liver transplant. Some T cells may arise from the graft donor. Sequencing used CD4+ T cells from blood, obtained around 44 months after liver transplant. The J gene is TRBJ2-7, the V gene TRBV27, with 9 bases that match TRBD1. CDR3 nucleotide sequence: TGTGCCAGCAGACTACAGGGGGCCCCATACGAGCAGTACTTC. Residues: CASRLQGAPYEQYF.